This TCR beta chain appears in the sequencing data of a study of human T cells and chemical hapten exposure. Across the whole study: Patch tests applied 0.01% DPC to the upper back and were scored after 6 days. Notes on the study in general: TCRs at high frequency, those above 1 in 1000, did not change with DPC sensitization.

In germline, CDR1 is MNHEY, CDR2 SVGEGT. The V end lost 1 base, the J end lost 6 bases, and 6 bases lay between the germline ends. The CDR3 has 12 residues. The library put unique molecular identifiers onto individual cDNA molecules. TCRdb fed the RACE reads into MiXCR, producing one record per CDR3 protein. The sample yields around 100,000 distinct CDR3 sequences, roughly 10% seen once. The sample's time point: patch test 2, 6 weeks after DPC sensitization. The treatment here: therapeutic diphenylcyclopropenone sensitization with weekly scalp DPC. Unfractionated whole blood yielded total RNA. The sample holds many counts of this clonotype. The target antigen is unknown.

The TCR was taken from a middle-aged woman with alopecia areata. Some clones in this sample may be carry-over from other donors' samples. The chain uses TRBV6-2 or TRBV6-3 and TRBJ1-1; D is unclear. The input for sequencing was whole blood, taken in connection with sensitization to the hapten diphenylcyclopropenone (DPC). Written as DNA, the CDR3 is TGTGCCAGCAGTTACTTAGGCCCTGAAGCTTTCTTT. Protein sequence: CASSYLGPEAFF.